Listed below are T cell receptor beta chains from one sample, sequenced in a study of blood T cells in healthy people across ages. TCRdb redid the calling of the 5' RACE reads with MiXCR, one entry per CDR3 protein. Here the sample spans roughly 790,000 distinct CDR3 sequences, roughly 44% being singletons. The source material was blood. All receptors come from a woman in her sixties in good health. CDR3s include the opening cysteine and the closing phenylalanine or tryptophan. D genes are given only for firm matches. Only part of the rows carry a size: once, few, many, or a class if the clone is expanded.

V gene	clone size	J gene	D gene	CDR3 protein	CDR3 DNA
TRBV24-1	once	TRBJ2-7	-	CATSGSDNEQYF	TGTGCCACCAGTGGCTCTGACAATGAGCAGTACTTC
TRBV25-1	few	TRBJ2-7	-	CASIIQTIYEQYF	TGTGCCAGCATTATCCAGACAATCTACGAGCAGTACTTC
TRBV4-2	-	TRBJ2-5	TRBD2	CASSQDRSGGPRWRETQYF	TGTGCCAGCAGCCAAGATCGCAGCGGGGGGCCGAGGTGGAGAGAGACCCAGTACTTC
TRBV3-1	-	TRBJ2-1	TRBD2	CASRERLLAGATSYSEQFF	TGTGCCAGCAGAGAGAGGTTGCTAGCGGGGGCCACCTCCTACAGTGAGCAGTTCTTC
TRBV6-2/TRBV6-3	few	TRBJ1-6	TRBD1	CASSQLGQGASPLHF	TGTGCCAGCAGCCAGCTTGGACAGGGGGCTTCACCCCTCCACTTT
TRBV20-1	-	TRBJ2-3	TRBD2	CSASLPGLAVDTQYF	TGCAGTGCTAGTCTACCGGGACTAGCAGTAGATACGCAGTATTTT
TRBV20-1	few	TRBJ1-1	-	CSAPRVLNTEAFF	TGCAGTGCTCCGAGGGTTCTGAACACTGAAGCTTTCTTT
TRBV12-3/TRBV12-4	-	TRBJ2-3	-	CASSLQGRLTDTQYF	TGTGCCAGCAGTTTACAGGGGAGACTCACAGATACGCAGTATTTT
TRBV20-1	-	TRBJ2-7	TRBD2	CSASRPLAGAGEQYF	TGCAGTGCTAGTCGACCTTTAGCGGGGGCTGGCGAGCAGTACTTC
TRBV7-2	many	TRBJ2-7	TRBD2	CASSLGTSGNYEQYF	TGTGCCAGCAGCCTGGGGACTAGCGGGAACTACGAGCAGTACTTC
TRBV7-3	few	TRBJ2-5	TRBD2	CASSRSSGSSGEQYF	TGTGCCAGCAGCCGTTCTAGCGGGAGTTCGGGAGAGCAGTACTTC
TRBV6-5	few	TRBJ1-5	-	CASSSTGKQPQHF	TGTGCCAGCAGTTCAACAGGTAAACAGCCCCAGCATTTT
TRBV15	-	TRBJ2-7	-	CATSRGMGYEQYF	TGTGCCACCAGCAGAGGAATGGGTTACGAGCAGTACTTC
TRBV29-1	few	TRBJ2-3	-	CSASGIGLDTQYF	TGCAGCGCAAGTGGTATAGGCTTAGATACGCAGTATTTT
TRBV10-2	-	TRBJ2-5	-	CASSESPYLETQYF	TGCGCCAGCAGTGAGTCCCCGTACCTGGAGACCCAGTACTTC
TRBV10-3	-	TRBJ2-3	TRBD2	CAIRGVLGAGSTDTQYF	TGTGCCATCAGGGGGGTTCTAGGAGCGGGGAGCACAGATACGCAGTATTTT